The 17 T cell receptor beta chains below come from one sample, sequenced in a study of blood T cells in healthy people across ages (dated by TCRdb to between 2014 and 2017). Library preparation employed 5' RACE. This sample was sequenced with an Illumina HiSeq 2500. The second PCR ran for about 6 to 12 cycles and used a J-beta primer mix along with a sample-barcoded 5' primer. The public reads were run again by TCRdb, first through fastp at Q25 and then through MiXCR, and only productive beta chains were kept. Identical CDR3 protein sequences are pooled into one entry, listed with their most common genes and DNA. Counted in this sample were over a million distinct CDR3 sequences; 35% to 45% of them appeared once. The leading ten clones occupy about 4% of the sample. Sequencing used blood. The source is a woman in her late teens or twenties in good health.

This clonotype was counted once. J is TRBJ2-2 and V is TRBV6-1, with TRBD2 matching 7 bases. The germline V gene encodes CDR1 MNHNS and CDR2 SASEGT. CDR3 length: 17 residues. V was clipped by 6 bases and J by 3 bases; unmatched bases: 13. The CDR3 loop reads CASSRATIGGYTGELFF. Written as DNA, the CDR3 is TGTGCCAGCAGCCGAGCGACTATCGGGGGGTACACCGGGGAGCTGTTTTTT.

About this clonotype itself: The junction differs from germline at one of its ends, possibly a read error. The rearrangement uses TRBV15 and TRBJ2-3; unclear D gene. From germline, CDR1 is LNHNV and CDR2 YYDKDF (reference sequence). This CDR3 contains 14 residues. CDR3 nucleotide sequence: TGTGCCACCAGCCTCGTCCTAACCACAAATACGCAGTATTTT. Translating it yields CATSLVLTTNTQYF.

The CDR3 bases are TGTGCCAGCAGCTTTCGTGCGTCGACGAACGAGCAGTACTTC. This sequence encodes CASSFRASTNEQYF. V gene TRBV7-2 combines with J gene TRBJ2-7; D remains ambiguous. The CDR3 totals 14 residues. Trimming removed 3 bases from V and 5 bases from J, with 14 bases in between. Germline loops: CDR1 SGHTA, CDR2 FQGNSA.

There are a few counts of this clonotype. The V gene is TRBV6-4, the J gene TRBJ2-3; D not certain. The V and J ends lost 7 bases and 4 bases respectively, with 12 bases between them. CDR1 and CDR2 from the germline V gene are MRHNA and SNTAGT. The CDR3 loop spans 13 amino acids. Here the CDR3 reads CASTITPPDTQYF. In DNA, the CDR3 is TGTGCCAGCACCATCACCCCGCCAGATACGCAGTATTTT.

J is TRBJ2-7 and V is TRBV3-1; possibly TRBD1 for D (6 bases). The J call is uncertain, as TRBJ2-5 better fits the DNA end. The CDR3 is 15 amino acids. Germline assignment: CDR1 LGHDT and CDR2 YNNKEL (reference sequence). The CDR3 nucleotides read TGTGCCAGCAGCCAAGAAATAGGGGGTGTCGAGACCCAGTACTTC. This gives the protein CASSQEIGGVETQYF.

This sequence joins TRBV29-1 and TRBJ2-3; D not certain. The CDR3 extends over 12 amino acids. Trimming removed 3 bases at V and 4 bases at J, with 8 bases between. Germline V gene sequence: CDR1 SQVTM, CDR2 ANQGSEA. The CDR3 bases are TGCAGCGTTGACAGAGACCCAGATACGCAGTATTTT. Its protein is CSVDRDPDTQYF.

This clonotype appeared once. The genes are TRBV20-1 and TRBJ2-1; the match to TRBD2 covers 11 bases. The assigned J gene may be wrong: the sequence end matches TRBJ2-7 better. This CDR3 is built from 15 residues. Germline V gene sequence: CDR1 DFQATT, CDR2 SNEGSKA (reference sequence). This CDR3 reads CSAGRLAGIDNEQYF. The CDR3 DNA is TGCAGTGCCGGACGACTAGCGGGAATCGACAATGAGCAGTACTTC.

The V call is TRBV11-2, the J call TRBJ2-1, with 9 nucleotides matching TRBD1. Germline CDR1 is SGHAT and CDR2 is FQNNGV. The CDR3 is 16 amino acids. Germline trimming cut 5 bases from V and 4 bases from J; bases unmatched to any gene: 9. The CDR3 protein is CASSPPWTGAYNEQFF. CDR3 nucleotide sequence: TGTGCCAGCAGCCCGCCTTGGACAGGGGCGTACAATGAGCAGTTCTTC.

CDR3 DNA: TGTGCCAGCAGTGAGAATCATTTGCGGGATAGCAATCAGCCCCAGCATTTT. It codes for CASSENHLRDSNQPQHF. V and J are TRBV2 and TRBJ1-5; no reliable D call. The CDR3 is 17 residues long. The V end was cut by 3 bases, the J end by 0 bases, with 15 bases between. The V gene's germline CDR1 is SNHLY and CDR2 FYNNEI.

This clonotype has only a few counts. The chain uses TRBV11-2 and TRBJ1-2, with unresolved D. Trimming removed 3 bases at V and 1 base at J, with 21 bases between. This CDR3 is 18 amino acids long. Germline V lookup: CDR1 SGHAT, CDR2 FQNNGV. The CDR3 bases are TGTGCCAGCAGCTTTTTCCTACCGGACGCGGGTAGTAACTATGGCTACACCTTC. Its protein product is CASSFFLPDAGSNYGYTF.

This clonotype has just a few counts. V is TRBV18 and J is TRBJ2-3; no clear D gene. The germline V and J ends were trimmed by 0 bases and 6 bases, with 4 bases remaining between them. The germline gives CDR1 KGHSH, CDR2 LQKENI. CDR3 length: 12 amino acids. CDR3 in amino acids: CASSPPFDTQYF. CDR3 nucleotides: TGTGCCAGCTCACCACCGTTTGATACGCAGTATTTT.

CDR3 loop: CASRLGQGKEQYF. As DNA, the CDR3 is TGTGCCAGCAGACTTGGACAGGGAAAAGAGCAGTACTTC. The chain links TRBV6-5 to TRBJ2-4; TRBD1 matches at 8 bases. J was trimmed by 13 bases and V by 6 bases; bases with no gene match: 11. From germline, CDR1 is MNHEY and CDR2 SVGAGI. The CDR3 is made up of 13 amino acids.

The rearrangement joins TRBV12-3 or TRBV12-4 to TRBJ1-1; TRBD1 is a possible D gene (5 bases). CDR3 size: 14 residues. V was cut by 2 bases and J by 7 bases, with 14 bases left in between. The CDR3, as DNA: TGTGCCAGCAGTTTATTGGCGGGACGTAATGAAGCTTTCTTT. This sequence encodes CASSLLAGRNEAFF.

This clonotype was counted ten times or more. V is TRBV6-5 and J is TRBJ1-2, with a possible D match to TRBD1 (6 bases). CDR3 length: 13 residues. The germline V gene has CDR1 MNHEY and CDR2 SVGAGI. V lost 9 bases and J lost 1, with 12 bases in between. The CDR3 region is CASGQFFNYGYTF. The CDR3 DNA is TGTGCCAGTGGACAGTTCTTTAACTATGGCTACACCTTC.

The V and J genes are TRBV9 and TRBJ1-5; D possibly corresponds to TRBD1 (5 bases). The CDR3 consists of 17 residues. From germline, CDR1 is SGDLS and CDR2 YYNGEE. V dropped 6 bases and J dropped 0 bases, with 19 bases sitting between them. The CDR3 region is CASKSRVGEASNQPQHF. DNA for the CDR3: TGTGCCAGCAAGTCGCGGGTAGGGGAGGCTAGCAATCAGCCCCAGCATTTT. Supplemented by reference TRBV9 and TRBJ1-5, the full variable domain reads DSGVTQTPKHLITATGQRVTLRCSPRSGDLSVYWYQQSLDQGLQFLIQYYNGEERAKGNILERFSAQQFPDLHSELNLSSLELGDSALYFCASKSRVGEASNQPQHFGDGTRLSIL.

V and J are TRBV29-1 and TRBJ2-1, with TRBD2 matching over 7 bases. V lost 3 bases to trimming and J lost 6 bases; unmatched junction nucleotides: 8. The CDR3 covers 14 residues. Germline assignment: CDR1 SQVTM and CDR2 ANQGSEA. The CDR3 DNA reads as TGCAGCGTTGAGGGGGGGGTCAGTGCCAATGAGCAGTTCTTC. It specifies CSVEGGVSANEQFF.

This clonotype showed up just a few times. V and J are TRBV20-1 and TRBJ2-4, with 9 bases aligning to TRBD2. The ends lost 5 bases at V and 0 bases at J; junction bases unmatched: 8. This CDR3 region has 16 residues. Germline CDR1 and CDR2: DFQATT and SNEGSKA (reference sequence). The CDR3 bases are TGCAGTGCTTACTCCGGGACTAGCAAAGCCAAAAACATTCAGTACTTC. This gives the protein CSAYSGTSKAKNIQYF.